The clone carrying this T cell receptor (beta chain) was counted a single time. Its target is unknown. The data are from a study of T cells in Graves' hyperthyroidism and ophthalmopathy. Overall study context: Peripheral blood draws took place at initial diagnosis, ahead of any treatment.

General study points: Ophthalmopathy onset followed model prediction by a median approximately 5.9 months. A model of 13 V-J features distinguished ophthalmopathy from stable hyperthyroidism.

The CDR3 has 15 residues. Trimming stripped 6 bases from V and 0 bases from J, with 18 bases between. CDR1 DFQATT and CDR2 SNEGSKA come from the germline V gene (reference sequence). Amplified TCR beta CDR3 regions derived from RNA transcripts. The HTBI primer set was used in a first-round RT-PCR of the TCR CDR3. Using its own MiXCR run on the multiplex PCR reads, TCRdb lists one record per CDR3 protein. This table has just under 750,000 distinct CDR3 sequences, approximately 40% appearing once. The source of this sequence is a woman aged 40 to 55 with Graves' hyperthyroidism. The sequenced sample consisted of blood. The genes are TRBV20-1 and TRBJ2-7; possibly TRBD1 or TRBD2 for D (5 bases each). CDR3 in DNA: TGCAGTGCCCTTATGGCCGGGACCCGCTCCTACGAGCAGTACTTC. This encodes CSALMAGTRSYEQYF.